This T cell receptor beta chain originates from a study of T cell repertoires in cytomegalovirus infection. About the research overall: In the study, CMV epitopes included recently identified HLA-C-restricted and well-studied HLA-B-restricted ones. It can be stated that public TCR beta signatures indicated CMV infection as well as a matching HLA type.

In germline, CDR1 is SGHTA, CDR2 FQGNSA. Trimming removed 2 bases from V and 2 bases from J, with 13 bases in between. This CDR3 is built from 15 residues. Study-wide results and caveats: In two of eight donors, the top clonotype was HLA-C-restricted CMV-specific.

In its sample, this clonotype was seen many times. What it binds is not known. TCRdb called the reads again in MiXCR, with one record for every CDR3 protein. The data hold about 700,000 distinct CDR3 sequences, with roughly a third observed a single time. The chain joins TRBV7-2 to TRBJ2-7, with D possibly called TRBD1 or TRBD2 (5 bases each). Sequenced here: cultured PBMCs, sampled from culture after CMV antigen stimulation. This receptor was taken from a human donor in good health (CMV status not recorded). Some clones in this sample may be carry-over from other donors' samples. CDR3 sequence: CASSLRGGSTYEQYF. In DNA, the CDR3 is TGTGCCAGCAGCTTACGGGGCGGGTCGACCTACGAGCAGTACTTC.